The 30 T cell receptor beta chains in this list originate from one sample, sequenced in a study of shared clonotypes between healthy human individuals. Cells designated naive CD8 were CD45RO-negative and were positively selected for CCR7, with terminally differentiated effector memory CD45RA+ cells excluded. Repertoires were generated with immunoSEQ multiplex PCR, while TCRdb's copy carries only in-frame clones and drops some. The sample contains approximately 1.9 million clones, 93% of which appear only once. Sequencing was carried out using naive CD8+ T cells from PBMCs. The origin of the receptors is a man aged 18 to 30 in good health. Some clones in this sample may be carry-over from other donors' samples.

In DNA form, the CDR3 reads TGTGCCAGTCAGTGGACAGGGCCGTTTGATGAGCAGTTCTTC. This codes for CASQWTGPFDEQFF. The J gene is TRBJ2-1, the V gene TRBV6-1, with TRBD1 matching 8 bases. The CDR3 loop spans 14 amino acids. With 9 bases clipped from V and 8 bases from J, the junction kept 12 bases outside the gene matches. Germline V CDR1 and CDR2: MNHNS, SASEGT.

The chain's CDR3 is CAWTPLHWRNTEAFF. In nucleotides, the CDR3 is TGTGCCTGGACGCCATTACACTGGCGAAACACTGAAGCTTTCTTT. The V call is TRBV30, the J call TRBJ1-1; D remains ambiguous. The CDR3 sequence is 15 residues long. CDR1 and CDR2 (germline): GTSNPN, SVGIG (reference sequence). Trimming removed 4 bases at V and 2 bases at J, with 17 bases between.

V is TRBV28 and J is TRBJ2-2; weak D call: TRBD1 (6 bases). V shed 6 bases and J shed 1 base, with 9 bases lying between them. CDR3 size: 14 residues. The germline V gene has CDR1 MDHEN and CDR2 SYDVKM. The CDR3 DNA is TGTGCCAGCAGCACAGGGAAGAACACCGGGGAGCTGTTTTTT. It codes for CASSTGKNTGELFF.

The chain carries TRBV4-2 and TRBJ2-1; tentatively, D is TRBD1 or TRBD2 (5 bases each). The CDR3 totals 17 residues. Germline V gives CDR1 LGHNA, CDR2 YNFKEQ. Trimming cost V 4 bases and J 1 base, with 17 bases left between them. CDR3 residues: CASSPPPPGQSYNEQFF. The CDR3 DNA reads as TGTGCCAGCAGCCCCCCTCCCCCGGGGCAGTCCTACAATGAGCAGTTCTTC.

The gene calls are TRBV27 and TRBJ1-1; possible D gene TRBD1, 5 bases. V was clipped by 6 bases and J by 5 bases, with 16 bases between them. This CDR3 is 14 amino acids long. Germline V gives CDR1 MNHEY, CDR2 SMNVEV (reference sequence). CDR3 DNA sequence: TGTGCCAGCAGGGGGGAAATCCCGGGGACTGAAGCTTTCTTT. Its protein product is CASRGEIPGTEAFF.

The V and J genes are TRBV30 and TRBJ1-1; D unresolved. Trimming took 4 bases from V and 2 from J, leaving 11 bases between them. There are 13 residues in the CDR3. Germline CDR1 GTSNPN, CDR2 SVGIG (reference sequence). CDR3 region: CAWISRENTEAFF. The CDR3 bases are TGTGCCTGGATATCCCGGGAAAACACTGAAGCTTTCTTT.

The chain employs TRBV19 and TRBJ2-2; tentative D call: TRBD2 (6 bases). CDR1 is LNHDA, CDR2 SQIVND, per germline (reference sequence). Deletions cut 5 bases from V and 0 bases from J, with 7 bases between. The CDR3 covers 14 residues. This CDR3 is CASSVAANTGELFF. The CDR3, as DNA: TGTGCCAGTAGTGTAGCGGCGAACACCGGGGAGCTGTTTTTT.

J is TRBJ1-5 and V is TRBV28; D not resolved. V gave up 7 bases and J gave up 4 bases, with 11 bases separating them. The V gene's germline CDR1 is MDHEN and CDR2 SYDVKM. The CDR3 sequence is 13 residues long. In DNA, the CDR3 is TGTGCCAGCACCCCACAGATTAATCAGCCCCAGCATTTT. Translated, it gives CASTPQINQPQHF.

In its sample, this clone was seen once. The chain carries TRBV7-9 and TRBJ2-7, with D possibly TRBD2 on 5 matching bases. The CDR3 is 13 residues long. CDR1 is SEHNR and CDR2 is FQNEAQ in the germline V gene (reference sequence). Trimming removed 4 bases at V and 0 bases at J, with 7 bases between. CDR3 protein: CASSSGVSYEQYF. CDR3 nucleotides: TGTGCCAGCAGCTCCGGGGTCTCCTACGAGCAGTACTTC.

The chain carries TRBV5-6 and TRBJ1-2; D unclear. The CDR3 runs to 14 residues. V lost 0 bases, J lost 8 bases, and 14 bases lay in between. The germline gives CDR1 SGHDT, CDR2 YYEEEE. The CDR3, as DNA: TGTGCCAGCAGCTTGGCCGAAATGGGGTTCGGCTACACCTTC. The encoded protein is CASSLAEMGFGYTF.

The chain links TRBV13 to TRBJ1-1, with 8 bases matching TRBD1. The CDR3 spans 15 residues. CDR1 is PRHDT, CDR2 FYEKMQ, per germline (reference sequence). Trimming removed 5 bases from V and 3 bases from J; junction bases left unmatched: 8. The CDR3: CASSPLGQGDTEAFF. The CDR3 DNA is TGTGCCAGCAGCCCCCTCGGACAGGGCGACACTGAAGCTTTCTTT.

This rearrangement joins TRBV28 to TRBJ2-5, with 8 bases identical to TRBD1. Trimming removed 5 bases from V and 5 bases from J; junction bases left unmatched: 10. Germline loops: CDR1 MDHEN, CDR2 SYDVKM. This CDR3 region has 15 residues. Here the CDR3 reads CASSGGQGAGETQYF. CDR3 nucleotides: TGTGCCAGCAGTGGAGGGCAGGGGGCGGGGGAGACCCAGTACTTC.

This chain uses TRBV5-6 with TRBJ1-2; 7 bases map to TRBD1. CDR1 is SGHDT and CDR2 is YYEEEE in the germline V gene. CDR3 length: 18 residues. V shed 3 bases and J 0 bases; nucleotides not matched to a gene: 14. DNA for the CDR3: TGTGCCAGCAGCTCCTACTCGACAGGGCGATTAGCTAACTATGGCTACACCTTC. Protein product: CASSSYSTGRLANYGYTF.

The V call is TRBV9, the J call TRBJ2-3; D is undetermined. The germline gives CDR1 SGDLS, CDR2 YYNGEE. The CDR3 sequence is 16 residues long. V was shortened by 1 base and J by 0 bases, with 12 bases between the two germline ends. CDR3 DNA sequence: TGTGCCAGCAGCGTACCGAAAGCGTCTAGCACAGATACGCAGTATTTT. Translation: CASSVPKASSTDTQYF.

The CDR3 here is CSVVGGLFYGYTF. The CDR3 DNA reads TGCAGCGTTGTTGGGGGGTTGTTCTATGGCTACACCTTC. The chain links TRBV29-1 to TRBJ1-2, with D possibly TRBD1 on 5 matching bases. The CDR3 runs 13 residues. Trimming left V 4 bases short and J 4 bases short, with 13 bases between. The germline CDR1 and CDR2 sequences are SQVTM and ANQGSEA.

J is TRBJ1-2 and V is TRBV10-1; 7 bases match TRBD1. Trimming cost V 0 bases and J 5 bases; bases outside gene matches: 12. This CDR3 comprises 17 residues. Germline V CDR1 and CDR2: WNHNN, SYGVQD (reference sequence). The CDR3 reads CASSESLRGTDQYGYTF. The CDR3 coding sequence is TGCGCCAGCAGTGAGTCTCTTAGGGGGACAGACCAATATGGCTACACCTTC.

This clone was found once. The chain employs TRBV27 and TRBJ2-2; 8 nucleotides agree with TRBD2. CDR3 length: 14 residues. CDR1 and CDR2 from the germline V gene are MNHEY and SMNVEV (reference sequence). Trimming cost V 6 bases and J 6 bases; bases outside gene matches: 6. CDR3 protein: CASSGRVMAGELFF. In nucleotides, the CDR3 is TGTGCCAGCAGCGGGAGGGTAATGGCCGGGGAGCTGTTTTTT.

The chain links TRBV29-1 to TRBJ2-5, with 7 nucleotides matching TRBD2. With V trimmed by 5 bases and J by 0 bases, 9 bases remained unmatched. The CDR3 length is 15 residues. Germline values: CDR1 SQVTM, CDR2 ANQGSEA. As DNA, the CDR3 is TGCAGCGTTCGAGAGACTAGCTTGTACCAAGAGACCCAGTACTTC. The encoded protein is CSVRETSLYQETQYF. Full variable domain (rest looked up from reference TRBV29-1 and TRBJ2-5): SAVISQKPSRDICQRGTSLTIQCQVDSQVTMMFWYRQQPGQSLTLIATANQGSEATYESGFVIDKFPISRPNLTFSTLTVSNMSPEDSSIYLCSVRETSLYQETQYFGPGTRLLVL.

This chain joins TRBV27 and TRBJ2-5; 7 bases align to TRBD1. The J call is in doubt because the DNA end fits TRBJ2-7 better. CDR3 size: 13 residues. CDR1 MNHEY and CDR2 SMNVEV come from the germline V gene (reference sequence). CDR3 DNA: TGTGCCAGCAGTTTTGGGGCAGGGGGCGAGCAGTACTTC. This sequence encodes CASSFGAGGEQYF.

This chain joins TRBV4-3 and TRBJ1-2; D perhaps matches TRBD1 (5 bases). The CDR3 has 13 residues. V dropped 2 bases and J dropped 8 bases, with 12 bases sitting between them. CDR1 and CDR2 (germline): LGHNA, YSLEER. CDR3 bases: TGCGCCAGCAGCCAATCCGTAAGGGACGGCTACACCTTC. Amino acids: CASSQSVRDGYTF.

The V call is TRBV5-6, the J call TRBJ1-1; TRBD1 might be the D (6 bases). The germline V and J ends were trimmed by 7 bases and 4 bases, with 20 bases remaining between them. Germline loops: CDR1 SGHDT, CDR2 YYEEEE. This CDR3 contains 15 residues. CDR3 sequence: CASLLGGGVSTEAFF. As DNA, the CDR3 is TGTGCCAGCCTTTTGGGGGGCGGGGTGAGCACTGAAGCTTTCTTT. The full variable domain, its missing parts supplied by reference TRBV5-6 and TRBJ1-1, is DAGVTQSPTHLIKTRGQQVTLRCSPKSGHDTVSWYQQALGQGPQFIFQYYEEEERQRGNFPDRFSGHQFPNYSSELNVNALLLGDSALYLCASLLGGGVSTEAFFGQGTRLTVV.

The chain recombines TRBV27 with TRBJ2-7; D is undetermined. V lost 3 bases to trimming and J lost 2 bases, with 8 bases between them. The length of the CDR3 is 13 residues. In germline, CDR1 is MNHEY, CDR2 SMNVEV (reference sequence). The CDR3 coding sequence is TGTGCCAGCAGTTTCGCGCGAGCCTACGAGCAGTACTTC. Translated, it gives CASSFARAYEQYF.

The chain has TRBV7-8 and TRBJ2-7, with TRBD1 identical over 7 bases. This CDR3 is 14 amino acids long. Losses at the gene ends were 3 bases for V and 3 bases for J; bases not matched to a gene: 5. CDR1 and CDR2 from the germline V gene are SGHVS and FQNEAQ. CDR3 in DNA: TGTGCCAGCAGCTTCCGGGACAGTTACTACGAGCAGTACTTC. It translates to CASSFRDSYYEQYF.

V is TRBV4-1 and J is TRBJ2-7, with D perhaps TRBD1 or TRBD2 (5 bases each). The CDR3 length is 17 residues. From germline, CDR1 is MGHRA and CDR2 YSYEKL. Trimming left V 1 base short and J 6 bases short, with 22 bases between. The CDR3 loop is CASSQGPGTPPFGEQYF. The CDR3 bases are TGCGCCAGCAGCCAAGGACCCGGGACCCCTCCTTTTGGCGAGCAGTACTTC.

This chain uses TRBV11-2 with TRBJ2-7; D call uncertain. CDR3 size: 16 residues. Deletions cut 0 bases from V and 3 bases from J, with 15 bases between. Germline V gene lookup returns CDR1 SGHAT and CDR2 FQNNGV. CDR3 in amino acids: CASSLEYRQVDYEQYF. Here the CDR3 DNA reads TGTGCCAGCAGCTTAGAATATCGGCAGGTGGACTACGAGCAGTACTTC. Full variable domain (remainder filled in from reference TRBV11-2 and TRBJ2-7): EAGVAQSPRYKIIEKRQSVAFWCNPISGHATLYWYQQILGQGPKLLIQFQNNGVVDDSQLPKDRFSAERLKGVDSTLKIQPAKLEDSAVYLCASSLEYRQVDYEQYFGPGTRLTVT.

This clone has only one observation. V gene TRBV28 combines with J gene TRBJ2-7; no clear D gene. The germline V and J ends were trimmed by 5 bases and 0 bases, with 14 bases remaining between them. This CDR3 is built from 15 residues. Per the germline V gene, CDR1 is MDHEN and CDR2 is SYDVKM. Here the CDR3 reads CASSPRKVSSYEQYF. The CDR3 nucleotides are TGTGCCAGCAGTCCTCGGAAGGTCAGCTCCTACGAGCAGTACTTC.

The genes are TRBV10-3 and TRBJ1-4; 8 nucleotides agree with TRBD1. The V and J ends lost 2 bases and 6 bases, in that order; junction bases with no gene match: 5. Looked up from germline, CDR1 is ENHRY and CDR2 is SYGVKD. This CDR3 region has 15 residues. CDR3 region: CAISEGTGLDEKLFF. As DNA, the CDR3 is TGTGCCATCAGTGAGGGGACAGGACTCGATGAAAAACTGTTTTTT.

CDR3 sequence reads: CASSYQDRLVTEAFF. The CDR3, as DNA: TGTGCCAGCAGTTACCAGGACAGATTAGTAACTGAAGCTTTCTTT. This rearrangement joins TRBV28 to TRBJ1-1, with D possibly TRBD1 on 6 matching bases. V was pared by 4 bases and J by 5 bases, with 17 bases between. From germline, CDR1 is MDHEN and CDR2 SYDVKM. CDR3 length: 15 residues.

The chain uses TRBV15 and TRBJ2-3, with D possibly matching TRBD2 (6 bases). Germline V gives CDR1 LNHNV, CDR2 YYDKDF (reference sequence). V was shortened by 1 base and J by 3 bases, with 14 bases between the two germline ends. The CDR3 is 16 amino acids. CDR3 sequence (DNA): TGTGCCACCAGCAGAGGTCCTAGCGAGTTGACAGATACGCAGTATTTT. Translation gives CATSRGPSELTDTQYF.

In regard to this clone: Mismatch with germline at one junction end may stem from a read error. V usage is TRBV5-1 and J usage is TRBJ2-3; 14 nucleotides line up with TRBD2. Germline CDR1 SGHRS, CDR2 YFSETQ. CDR3 length: 17 amino acids. CDR3 sequence (DNA): TGCGCCAGCAGCACCGAACCGGGACTAGCGGGAGTCGAAAGAGTAAATTTT. Its translation: CASSTEPGLAGVERVNF.